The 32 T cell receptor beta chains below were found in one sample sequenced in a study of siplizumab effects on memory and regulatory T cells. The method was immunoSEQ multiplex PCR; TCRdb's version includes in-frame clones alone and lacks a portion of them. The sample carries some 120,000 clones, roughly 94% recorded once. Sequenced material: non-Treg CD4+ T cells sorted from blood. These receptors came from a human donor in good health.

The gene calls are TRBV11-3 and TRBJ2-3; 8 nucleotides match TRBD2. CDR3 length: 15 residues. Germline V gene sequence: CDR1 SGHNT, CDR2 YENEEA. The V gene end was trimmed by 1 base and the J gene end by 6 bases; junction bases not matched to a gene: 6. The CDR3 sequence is CASSLVVSGVDTQYF. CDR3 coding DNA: TGTGCCAGCAGCTTAGTGGTTAGCGGGGTGGATACGCAGTATTTT.

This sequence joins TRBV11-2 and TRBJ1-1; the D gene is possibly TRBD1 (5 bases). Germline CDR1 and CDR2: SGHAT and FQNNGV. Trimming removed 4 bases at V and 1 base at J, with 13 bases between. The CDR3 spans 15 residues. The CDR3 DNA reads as TGTGCCAGCAGCTCCCTACAGGCTAAGAACACTGAAGCTTTCTTT. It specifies CASSSLQAKNTEAFF. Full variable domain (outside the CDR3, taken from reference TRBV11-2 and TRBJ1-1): EAGVAQSPRYKIIEKRQSVAFWCNPISGHATLYWYQQILGQGPKLLIQFQNNGVVDDSQLPKDRFSAERLKGVDSTLKIQPAKLEDSAVYLCASSSLQAKNTEAFFGQGTRLTVV.

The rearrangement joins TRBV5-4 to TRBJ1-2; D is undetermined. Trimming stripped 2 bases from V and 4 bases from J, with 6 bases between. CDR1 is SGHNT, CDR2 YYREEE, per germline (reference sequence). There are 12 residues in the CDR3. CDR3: CASSLSSYGYTF. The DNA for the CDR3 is TGTGCCAGCAGCTTAAGCAGCTATGGCTACACCTTC.

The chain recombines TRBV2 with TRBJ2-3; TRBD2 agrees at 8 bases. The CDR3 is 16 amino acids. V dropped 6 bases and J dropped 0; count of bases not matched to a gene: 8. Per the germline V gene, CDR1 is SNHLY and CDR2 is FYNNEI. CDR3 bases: TGTGCCAGCAGGGAGGGACTAGAGATGAGCACAGATACGCAGTATTTT. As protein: CASREGLEMSTDTQYF.

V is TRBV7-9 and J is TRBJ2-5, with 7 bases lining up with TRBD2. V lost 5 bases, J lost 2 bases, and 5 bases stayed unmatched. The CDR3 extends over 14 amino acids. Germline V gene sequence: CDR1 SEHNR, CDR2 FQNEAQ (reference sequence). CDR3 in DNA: TGTGCCAGCAGCCCTGGGACTACGCAAGAGACCCAGTACTTC. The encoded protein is CASSPGTTQETQYF.

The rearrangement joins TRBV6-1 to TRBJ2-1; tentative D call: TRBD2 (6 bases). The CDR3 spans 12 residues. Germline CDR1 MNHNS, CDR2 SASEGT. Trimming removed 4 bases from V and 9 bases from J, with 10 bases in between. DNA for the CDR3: TGTGCCAGCAGTGTTCGGGGGAGTGAGCAGTTCTTC. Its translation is CASSVRGSEQFF.

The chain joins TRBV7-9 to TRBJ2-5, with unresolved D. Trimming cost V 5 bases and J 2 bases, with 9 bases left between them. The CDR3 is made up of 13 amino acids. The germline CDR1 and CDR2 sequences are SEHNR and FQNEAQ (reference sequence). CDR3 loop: CASSLLQQETQYF. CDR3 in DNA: TGTGCCAGCAGCCTCCTACAGCAAGAGACCCAGTACTTC. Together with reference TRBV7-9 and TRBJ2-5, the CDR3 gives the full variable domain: DTGVSQNPRHKITKRGQNVTFRCDPISEHNRLYWYRQTLGQGPEFLTYFQNEAQLEKSRLLSDRFSAERPKGSFSTLEIQRTEQGDSAMYLCASSLLQQETQYFGPGTRLLVL.

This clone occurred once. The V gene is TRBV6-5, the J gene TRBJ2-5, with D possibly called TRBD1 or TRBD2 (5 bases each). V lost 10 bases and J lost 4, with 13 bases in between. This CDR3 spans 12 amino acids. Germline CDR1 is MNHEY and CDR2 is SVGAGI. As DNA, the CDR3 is TGTGCCACCACCGGGGCCGGAGAGACCCAGTACTTC. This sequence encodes CATTGAGETQYF.

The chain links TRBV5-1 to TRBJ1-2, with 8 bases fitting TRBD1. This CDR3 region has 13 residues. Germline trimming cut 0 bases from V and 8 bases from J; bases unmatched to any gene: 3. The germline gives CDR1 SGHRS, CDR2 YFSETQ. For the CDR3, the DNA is TGCGCCAGCAGCTTGGGACAGGGGAGCGGCTACACCTTC. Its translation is CASSLGQGSGYTF.

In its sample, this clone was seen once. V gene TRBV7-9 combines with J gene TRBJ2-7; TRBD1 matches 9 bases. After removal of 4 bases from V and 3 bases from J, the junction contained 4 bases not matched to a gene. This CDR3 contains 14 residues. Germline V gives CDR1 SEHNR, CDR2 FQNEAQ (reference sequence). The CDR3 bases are TGTGCCAGCAGCTCTCCGGGACAGGGCTACGAGCAGTACTTC. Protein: CASSSPGQGYEQYF.

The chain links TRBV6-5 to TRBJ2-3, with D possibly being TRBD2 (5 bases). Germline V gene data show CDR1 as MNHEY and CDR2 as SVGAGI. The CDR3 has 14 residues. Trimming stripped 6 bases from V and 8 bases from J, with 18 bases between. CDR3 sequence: CASSPRPLEGTQYF. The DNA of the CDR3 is TGTGCCAGCAGCCCACGACCACTAGAGGGTACGCAGTATTTT.

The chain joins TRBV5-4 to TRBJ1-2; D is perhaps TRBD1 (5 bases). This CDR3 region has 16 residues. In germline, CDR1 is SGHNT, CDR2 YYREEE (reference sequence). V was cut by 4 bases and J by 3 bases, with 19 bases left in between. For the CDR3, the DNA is TGTGCCAGCAGCCGCCCGGGCCTCGGAGGGGACTATGGCTACACCTTC. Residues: CASSRPGLGGDYGYTF.

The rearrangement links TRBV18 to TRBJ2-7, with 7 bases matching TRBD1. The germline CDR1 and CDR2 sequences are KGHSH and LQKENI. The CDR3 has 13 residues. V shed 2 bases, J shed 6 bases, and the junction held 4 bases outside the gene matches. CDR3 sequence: CASSPDRDFEQYF. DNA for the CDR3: TGTGCCAGCTCACCAGACAGGGATTTCGAGCAGTACTTC.

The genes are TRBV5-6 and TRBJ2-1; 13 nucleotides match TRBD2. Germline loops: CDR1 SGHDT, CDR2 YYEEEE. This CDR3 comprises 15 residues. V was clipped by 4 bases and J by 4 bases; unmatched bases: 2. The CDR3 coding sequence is TGTGCCAGCAGCGGGACTAGCGGGGTTTACAATGAGCAGTTCTTC. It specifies CASSGTSGVYNEQFF.

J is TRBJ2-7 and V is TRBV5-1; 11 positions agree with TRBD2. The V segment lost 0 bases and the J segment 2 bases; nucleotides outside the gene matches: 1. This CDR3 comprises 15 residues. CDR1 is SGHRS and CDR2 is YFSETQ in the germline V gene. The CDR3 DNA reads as TGCGCCAGCAGCTTGGGGACTAGCGGGCCCTACGAGCAGTACTTC. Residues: CASSLGTSGPYEQYF.

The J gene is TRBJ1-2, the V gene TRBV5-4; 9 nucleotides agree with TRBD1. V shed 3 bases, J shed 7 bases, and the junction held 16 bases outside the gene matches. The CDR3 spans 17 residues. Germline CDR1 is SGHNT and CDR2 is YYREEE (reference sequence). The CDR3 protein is CASSSYGKDRGKGGYTF. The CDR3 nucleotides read TGTGCCAGCAGCTCCTACGGAAAGGACAGGGGAAAAGGTGGCTACACCTTC.

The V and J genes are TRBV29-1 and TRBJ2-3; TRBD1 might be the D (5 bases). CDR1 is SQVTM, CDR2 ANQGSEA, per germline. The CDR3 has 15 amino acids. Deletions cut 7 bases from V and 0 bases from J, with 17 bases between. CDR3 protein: CSAGDSGHSTDTQYF. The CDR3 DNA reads TGCAGCGCTGGAGATTCAGGACATAGCACAGATACGCAGTATTTT.

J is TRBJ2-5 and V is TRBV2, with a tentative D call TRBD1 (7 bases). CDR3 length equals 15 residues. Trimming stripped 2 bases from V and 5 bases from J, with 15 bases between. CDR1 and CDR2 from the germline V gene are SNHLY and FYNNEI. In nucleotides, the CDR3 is TGTGCCAGCAGTGAAAGGGGGCGGGGCCGTGAGACCCAGTACTTC. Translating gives CASSERGRGRETQYF.

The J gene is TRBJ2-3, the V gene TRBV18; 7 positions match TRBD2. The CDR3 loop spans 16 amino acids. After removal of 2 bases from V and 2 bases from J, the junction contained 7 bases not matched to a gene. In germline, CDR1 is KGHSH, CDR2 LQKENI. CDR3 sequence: CASSPATSRNTDTQYF. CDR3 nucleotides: TGTGCCAGCTCACCAGCGACTAGCCGAAACACAGATACGCAGTATTTT.

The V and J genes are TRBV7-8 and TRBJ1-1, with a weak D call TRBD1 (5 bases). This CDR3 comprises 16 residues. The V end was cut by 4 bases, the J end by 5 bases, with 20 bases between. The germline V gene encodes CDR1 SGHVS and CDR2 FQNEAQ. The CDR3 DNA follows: TGTGCCAGCAGCTCCCGGGACCCGGGGGGGAGGACTGAAGCTTTCTTT. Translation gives CASSSRDPGGRTEAFF.

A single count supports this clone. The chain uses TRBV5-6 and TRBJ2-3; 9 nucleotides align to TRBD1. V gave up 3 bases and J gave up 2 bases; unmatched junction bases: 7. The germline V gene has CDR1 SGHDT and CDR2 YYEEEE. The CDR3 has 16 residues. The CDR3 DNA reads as TGTGCCAGCAGCTACGGGACAGGGTGGGTCACAGATACGCAGTATTTT. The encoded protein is CASSYGTGWVTDTQYF.

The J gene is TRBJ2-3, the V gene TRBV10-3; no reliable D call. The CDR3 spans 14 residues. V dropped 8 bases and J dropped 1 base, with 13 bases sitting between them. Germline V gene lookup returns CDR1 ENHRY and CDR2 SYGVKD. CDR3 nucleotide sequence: TGTGCCATCCGGGCCACCGCTGGCACAGATACGCAGTATTTT. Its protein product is CAIRATAGTDTQYF.

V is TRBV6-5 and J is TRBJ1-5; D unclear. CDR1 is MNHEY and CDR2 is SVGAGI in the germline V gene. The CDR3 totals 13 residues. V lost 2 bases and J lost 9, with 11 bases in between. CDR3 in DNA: TGTGCCAGCAGTTACGTCCGGGAAGGGCCCCAGCATTTT. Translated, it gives CASSYVREGPQHF.

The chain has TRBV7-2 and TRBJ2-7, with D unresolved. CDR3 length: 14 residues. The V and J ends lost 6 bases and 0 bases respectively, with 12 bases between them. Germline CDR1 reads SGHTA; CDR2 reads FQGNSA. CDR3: CASSERRSSYEQYF. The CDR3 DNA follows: TGTGCCAGCAGTGAAAGAAGGAGCTCCTACGAGCAGTACTTC.

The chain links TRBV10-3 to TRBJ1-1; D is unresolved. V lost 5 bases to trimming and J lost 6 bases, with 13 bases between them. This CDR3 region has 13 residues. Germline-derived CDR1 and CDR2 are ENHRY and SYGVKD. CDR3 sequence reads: CAISRGEIPEAFF. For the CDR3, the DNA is TGTGCCATCAGTCGGGGTGAAATCCCTGAAGCTTTCTTT.

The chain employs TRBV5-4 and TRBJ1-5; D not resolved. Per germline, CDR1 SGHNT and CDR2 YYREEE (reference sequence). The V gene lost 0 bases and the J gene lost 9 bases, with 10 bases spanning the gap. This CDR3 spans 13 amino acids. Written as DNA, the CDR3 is TGTGCCAGCAGCTTGGATCAGGCCCGGCCCCAGCATTTT. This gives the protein CASSLDQARPQHF.

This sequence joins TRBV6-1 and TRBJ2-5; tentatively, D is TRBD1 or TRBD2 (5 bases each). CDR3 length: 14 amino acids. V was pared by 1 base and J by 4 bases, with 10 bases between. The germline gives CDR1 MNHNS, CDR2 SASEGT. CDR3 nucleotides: TGTGCCAGCAGTGAAGAGAGGGGCGGAGAGACCCAGTACTTC. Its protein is CASSEERGGETQYF.

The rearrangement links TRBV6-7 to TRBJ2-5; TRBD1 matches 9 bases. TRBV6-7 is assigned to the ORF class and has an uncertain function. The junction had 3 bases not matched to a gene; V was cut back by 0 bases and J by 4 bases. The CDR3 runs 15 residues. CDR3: CASSYSGQGRETQYF. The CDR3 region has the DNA TGTGCCAGCAGTTACTCTGGACAGGGGAGAGAGACCCAGTACTTC.

CDR3: CASSLGAGRGQETQYF. The CDR3 region has the DNA TGTGCCAGCAGCTTAGGAGCGGGAAGGGGGCAAGAGACCCAGTACTTC. V is TRBV7-9 and J is TRBJ2-5; possible D gene TRBD2, 7 bases. The germline V gene encodes CDR1 SEHNR and CDR2 FQNEAQ (reference sequence). The CDR3 runs to 16 residues. V was clipped by 1 base and J by 2 bases, with 14 bases between them.

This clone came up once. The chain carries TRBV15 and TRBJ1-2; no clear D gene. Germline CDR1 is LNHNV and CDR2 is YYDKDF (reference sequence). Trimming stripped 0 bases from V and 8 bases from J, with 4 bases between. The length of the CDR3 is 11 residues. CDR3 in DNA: TGTGCCACCAGCAGAGAGGGGGGCTACACCTTC. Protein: CATSREGGYTF.

The CDR3 DNA is TGTGCCATCAGTCCGACAGGGGGCCCTGAAGCTTTCTTT. It yields the protein CAISPTGGPEAFF. This chain uses TRBV10-3 with TRBJ1-1, with TRBD1 identical over 10 bases. Germline loops: CDR1 ENHRY, CDR2 SYGVKD. This CDR3 has 13 amino acids. The ends lost 5 bases at V and 6 bases at J; junction bases unmatched: 3.

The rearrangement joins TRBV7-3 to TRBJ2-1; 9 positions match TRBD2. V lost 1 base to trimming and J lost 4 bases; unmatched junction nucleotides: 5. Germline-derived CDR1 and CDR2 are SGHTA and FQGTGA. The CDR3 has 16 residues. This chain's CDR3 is CASSLRGGRVYNEQFF. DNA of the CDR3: TGTGCCAGCAGCTTAAGGGGCGGGAGGGTATACAATGAGCAGTTCTTC.